These 5 T cell receptor beta chains were sequenced from one sample in a study of T cell therapy after organ transplantation. Their antigens are not known. Some clones are missing from TCRdb's copy, which holds only in-frame ones; the method was immunoSEQ multiplex PCR. The sample holds about 1,500 clones, approximately 72% seen once. As to time point: 20-29 weeks after completion of therapy. This material consisted of CD8+ T cells from blood, taken after autologous CMV-specific T cell therapy. Every receptor here comes from a human patient who had received a solid organ transplant and had CMV disease. Some of the T cells may derive from the graft donor.

This chain uses TRBV25-1 with TRBJ1-2; 9 bases map to TRBD1. This CDR3 is 16 amino acids long. From germline, CDR1 is MGHDK and CDR2 SYGVNS. The ends lost 0 bases at V and 7 bases at J; junction bases unmatched: 9. The CDR3 region has the DNA TGTGCCAGCAGTGAATATGCTGCCGGGACAGGGATTGGCTACACCTTC. Translating it yields CASSEYAAGTGIGYTF.

The V and J genes are TRBV5-6 and TRBJ1-6, with a possible D match to TRBD1 (5 bases). V lost 0 bases and J lost 8, with 12 bases in between. From germline, CDR1 is SGHDT and CDR2 YYEEEE. This CDR3 region has 15 residues. The CDR3 coding sequence is TGTGCCAGCAGCTTGGCCTCCAGGGTCGATTCACCCCTCCACTTT. Its translation is CASSLASRVDSPLHF.

This chain connects TRBV2 to TRBJ2-3, with D perhaps matching TRBD1 (6 bases). The CDR3 totals 14 residues. Germline assignment: CDR1 SNHLY and CDR2 FYNNEI. Trimming stripped 5 bases from V and 2 bases from J, with 11 bases between. Written as DNA, the CDR3 is TGTGCCAGCAGTCCCTGGGACAACACAGATACGCAGTATTTT. Its translation: CASSPWDNTDTQYF.

The V call is TRBV7-9, the J call TRBJ2-7; 15 nucleotides match TRBD2. V was pared by 5 bases and J by 7 bases, with 6 bases of the junction left unmatched. Per the germline V gene, CDR1 is SEHNR and CDR2 is FQNEAQ (reference sequence). The length of the CDR3 is 15 residues. This chain's CDR3 is CASSRTSGRAQEQYF. The DNA of the CDR3 is TGTGCCAGCAGCCGGACTAGCGGGAGGGCCCAGGAGCAGTACTTC. The full variable domain, with the rest looked up from reference TRBV7-9 and TRBJ2-7, is DTGVSQNPRHKITKRGQNVTFRCDPISEHNRLYWYRQTLGQGPEFLTYFQNEAQLEKSRLLSDRFSAERPKGSFSTLEIQRTEQGDSAMYLCASSRTSGRAQEQYFGPGTRLTVT.

The V gene is TRBV2, the J gene TRBJ2-7; a possible D gene is TRBD1 (7 bases). The CDR3 has 17 amino acids. CDR1 and CDR2 (germline): SNHLY, FYNNEI. V gave up 2 bases and J gave up 3 bases, with 20 bases separating them. CDR3 region: CASSEFSGGTAVYEQYF. DNA of the CDR3: TGTGCCAGCAGTGAATTTAGTGGCGGGACAGCCGTCTACGAGCAGTACTTC.